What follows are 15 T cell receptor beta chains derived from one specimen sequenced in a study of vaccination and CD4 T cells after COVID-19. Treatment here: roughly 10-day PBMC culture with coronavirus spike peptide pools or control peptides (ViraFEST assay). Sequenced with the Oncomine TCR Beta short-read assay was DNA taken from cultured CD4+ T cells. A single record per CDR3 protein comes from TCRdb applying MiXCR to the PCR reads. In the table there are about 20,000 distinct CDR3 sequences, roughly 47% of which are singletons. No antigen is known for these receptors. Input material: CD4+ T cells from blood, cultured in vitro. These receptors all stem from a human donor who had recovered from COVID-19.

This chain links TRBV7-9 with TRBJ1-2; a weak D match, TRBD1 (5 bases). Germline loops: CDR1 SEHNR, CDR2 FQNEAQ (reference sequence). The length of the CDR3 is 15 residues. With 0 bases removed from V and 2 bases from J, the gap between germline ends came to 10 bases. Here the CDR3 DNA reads TGTGCCAGCAGCTTAGCTCTGGGGCCAAACTATGGCTACACCTTC. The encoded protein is CASSLALGPNYGYTF.

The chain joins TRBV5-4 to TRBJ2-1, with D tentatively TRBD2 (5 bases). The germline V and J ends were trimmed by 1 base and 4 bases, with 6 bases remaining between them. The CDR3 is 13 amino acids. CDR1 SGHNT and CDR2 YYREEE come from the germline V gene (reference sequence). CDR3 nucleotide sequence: TGTGCCAGCAGCTTGCTAGCATACAATGAGCAGTTCTTC. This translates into CASSLLAYNEQFF.

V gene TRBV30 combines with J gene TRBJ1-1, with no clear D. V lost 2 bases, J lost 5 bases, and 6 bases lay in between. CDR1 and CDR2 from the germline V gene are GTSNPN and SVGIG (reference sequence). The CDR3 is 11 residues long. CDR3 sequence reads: CAWSQRTEAFF. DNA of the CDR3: TGTGCCTGGAGTCAGCGGACTGAAGCTTTCTTT.

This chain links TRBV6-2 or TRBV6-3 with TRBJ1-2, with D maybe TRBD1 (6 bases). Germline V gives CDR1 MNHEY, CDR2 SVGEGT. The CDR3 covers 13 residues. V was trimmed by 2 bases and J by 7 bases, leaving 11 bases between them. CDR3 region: CASSYADRPGYTF. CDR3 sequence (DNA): TGTGCCAGCAGTTACGCAGACAGGCCTGGCTACACCTTC.

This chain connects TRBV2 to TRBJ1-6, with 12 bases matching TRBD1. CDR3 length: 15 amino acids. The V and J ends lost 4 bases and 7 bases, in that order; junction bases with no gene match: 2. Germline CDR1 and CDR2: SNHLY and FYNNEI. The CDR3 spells CASSGGTGGNSPLHF. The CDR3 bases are TGTGCCAGCAGTGGAGGGACAGGGGGCAATTCACCCCTCCACTTT.

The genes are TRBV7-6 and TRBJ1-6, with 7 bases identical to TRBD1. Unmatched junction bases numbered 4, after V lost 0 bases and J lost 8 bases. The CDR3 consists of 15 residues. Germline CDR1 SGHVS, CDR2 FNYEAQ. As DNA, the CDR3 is TGTGCCAGCAGCTTAGCGCCTCAGGGGGATTCACCCCTCCACTTT. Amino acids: CASSLAPQGDSPLHF.

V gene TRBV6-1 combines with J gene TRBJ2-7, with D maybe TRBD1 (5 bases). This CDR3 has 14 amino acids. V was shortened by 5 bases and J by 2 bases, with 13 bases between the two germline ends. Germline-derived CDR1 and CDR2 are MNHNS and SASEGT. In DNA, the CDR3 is TGTGCCAGCAGTCTGACAGCCCGTACCTACGAGCAGTACTTC. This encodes CASSLTARTYEQYF.

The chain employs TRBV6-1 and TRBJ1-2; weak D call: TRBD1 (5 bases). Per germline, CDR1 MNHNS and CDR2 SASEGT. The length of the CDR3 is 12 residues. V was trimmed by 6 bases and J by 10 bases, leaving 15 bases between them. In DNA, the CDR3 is TGTGCCAGCAGGGGAGACAGTCCGTCCTACACCTTC. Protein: CASRGDSPSYTF.

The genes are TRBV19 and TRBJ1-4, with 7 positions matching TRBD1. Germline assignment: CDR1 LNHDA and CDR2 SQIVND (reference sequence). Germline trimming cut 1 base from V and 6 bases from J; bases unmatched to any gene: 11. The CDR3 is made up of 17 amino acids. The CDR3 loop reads CASSIVVSGTEDEKLFF. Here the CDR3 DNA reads TGTGCCAGTAGTATAGTGGTAAGTGGGACAGAAGATGAAAAACTGTTTTTT.

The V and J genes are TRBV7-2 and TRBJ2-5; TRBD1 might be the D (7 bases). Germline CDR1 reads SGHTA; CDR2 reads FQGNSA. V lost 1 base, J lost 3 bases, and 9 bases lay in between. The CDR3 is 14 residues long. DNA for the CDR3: TGTGCCAGCAGCTTAGGCAGGGGGGAAGAGACCCAGTACTTC. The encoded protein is CASSLGRGEETQYF. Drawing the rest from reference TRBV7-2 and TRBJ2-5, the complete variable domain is GAGVSQSPSNKVTEKGKDVELRCDPISGHTALYWYRQSLGQGLEFLIYFQGNSAPDKSGLPSDRFSAERTGGSVSTLTIQRTQQEDSAVYLCASSLGRGEETQYFGPGTRLLVL.

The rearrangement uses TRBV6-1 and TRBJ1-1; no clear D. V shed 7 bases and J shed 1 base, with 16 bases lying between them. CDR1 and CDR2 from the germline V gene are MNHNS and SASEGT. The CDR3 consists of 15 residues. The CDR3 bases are TGTGCCAGCATGAGGTGGGGAACTCGGAACACTGAAGCTTTCTTT. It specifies CASMRWGTRNTEAFF.

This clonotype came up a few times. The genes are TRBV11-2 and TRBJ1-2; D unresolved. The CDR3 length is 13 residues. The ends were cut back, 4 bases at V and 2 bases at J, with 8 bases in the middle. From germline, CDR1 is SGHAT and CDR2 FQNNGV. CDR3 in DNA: TGTGCCAGCAGCTCGGACCAGAACTATGGCTACACCTTC. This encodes CASSSDQNYGYTF.

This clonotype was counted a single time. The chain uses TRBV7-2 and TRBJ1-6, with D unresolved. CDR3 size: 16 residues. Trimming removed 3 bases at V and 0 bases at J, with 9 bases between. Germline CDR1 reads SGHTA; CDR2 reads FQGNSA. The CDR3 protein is CASSLNSLSYNSPLHF. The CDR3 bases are TGTGCCAGCAGCTTGAACAGCCTCTCCTATAATTCACCCCTCCACTTT.

The CDR3 is CASSLEEGYEQYF. CDR3 DNA sequence: TGTGCCAGCAGCTTAGAGGAGGGCTACGAGCAGTACTTC. This chain links TRBV7-2 with TRBJ2-7; the D gene is possibly TRBD2 (6 bases). This CDR3 spans 13 amino acids. Trimming removed 1 base at V and 3 bases at J, with 7 bases between. Germline-derived CDR1 and CDR2 are SGHTA and FQGNSA.

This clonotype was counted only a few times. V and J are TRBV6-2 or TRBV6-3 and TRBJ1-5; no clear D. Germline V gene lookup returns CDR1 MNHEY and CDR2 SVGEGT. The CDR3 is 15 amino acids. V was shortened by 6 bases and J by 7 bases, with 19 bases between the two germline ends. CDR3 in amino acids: CASSDLKGPRQPQHF. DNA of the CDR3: TGTGCCAGCAGCGATCTGAAAGGGCCAAGACAGCCCCAGCATTTT.